This T cell receptor (beta chain) derives from a study of metastatic and nonmetastatic thyroid tumors. On the study more broadly: Peripheral blood and tumor or nodule samples from malignant and benign thyroid patients were compared. Broader study findings: Patients with malignant thyroid tumors reportedly had significantly higher TCR beta diversity than those with benign nodules, in blood and tumor.

By share, this clone ranks as medium-sized. What it binds is unknown. Prior to thyroid surgery, none of the patients had received any treatment. Between the trimmed V and J ends, which lost 1 base and 10 bases, there was a span of 17 bases. Per the germline V gene, CDR1 is MNHNS and CDR2 is SASEGT. The CDR3 runs 15 residues. Per the original data handling: Built for papillary thyroid cancer, a distant-metastasis classifier drew on CDR3 differences across clinicopathological groups. MiXCR was used by TCRdb to re-call the PCR reads. TCRdb assigned the V and J calls; the authors' analysis was not used. The sample records about 38,000 clones, approximately 51% being singletons.

This sequence was found in a male donor with papillary thyroid cancer or a benign thyroid nodule (not recorded which). Some clones in this sample may be carry-over from other donors' samples. The source material was tumor tissue. The chain carries TRBV6-1 and TRBJ2-1; TRBD1 or TRBD2 may be the D gene (6 bases each). The chain's CDR3 is CASSEGGGFGGEQFF. As DNA, the CDR3 is TGTGCCAGCAGTGAAGGAGGGGGGTTTGGCGGAGAGCAGTTCTTC.